Each of the 3 T cell receptor beta chains below was sequenced from the same sample in a study of vaccination and CD4 T cells after COVID-19. As for time point: late sampling 161 to 241 days after vaccination in a few convalescent patients. Treatment reported: approximately nine-day PBMC culture with coronavirus spike peptide pools or control peptides (ViraFEST assay). No antigens are known for them. Once obtained from cultured CD4+ T cells, the DNA was sequenced using the Oncomine TCR Beta short-read assay. MiXCR was run by TCRdb on the PCR reads, yielding one entry per CDR3 protein. The table lists about 24,000 distinct CDR3 sequences, around 30% of them singletons, with approximately 2.8% in the top ten. The sample was CD4+ T cells from blood, cultured in vitro, taken about 7 months after SARS-CoV-2 vaccination. These receptor sequences come from a human donor who had recovered from COVID-19.

This clonotype was seen a few times. This chain links TRBV6-1 with TRBJ1-1; 8 bases fit TRBD1. With 5 bases clipped from V and 5 bases from J, the junction kept 7 bases outside the gene matches. The CDR3 totals 14 residues. CDR1 is MNHNS and CDR2 is SASEGT in the germline V gene. The CDR3: CASSPGYRGTEAFF. CDR3 sequence (DNA): TGTGCCAGCAGTCCAGGGTACAGGGGGACTGAAGCTTTCTTT.

This clonotype has only a few counts. The chain employs TRBV28 and TRBJ1-1; D remains unclear. CDR1 is MDHEN, CDR2 SYDVKM, per germline. V was cut by 1 base and J by 0 bases, with 3 bases left in between. CDR3 size: 13 residues. The CDR3 DNA is TGTGCCAGCAGTTTATCTGTGAACACTGAAGCTTTCTTT. This translates into CASSLSVNTEAFF.

This clonotype was detected a few times. This chain links TRBV6-1 with TRBJ2-5; weak D call: TRBD1 (6 bases). Trimming took off 3 bases at V and 4 bases at J, with 18 bases between the two ends. The CDR3 is 16 residues long. From germline, CDR1 is MNHNS and CDR2 SASEGT. CDR3 amino acids: CASSDVRRLGGETQYF. As DNA, the CDR3 is TGTGCCAGCAGTGATGTTAGGCGGTTAGGGGGAGAGACCCAGTACTTC.